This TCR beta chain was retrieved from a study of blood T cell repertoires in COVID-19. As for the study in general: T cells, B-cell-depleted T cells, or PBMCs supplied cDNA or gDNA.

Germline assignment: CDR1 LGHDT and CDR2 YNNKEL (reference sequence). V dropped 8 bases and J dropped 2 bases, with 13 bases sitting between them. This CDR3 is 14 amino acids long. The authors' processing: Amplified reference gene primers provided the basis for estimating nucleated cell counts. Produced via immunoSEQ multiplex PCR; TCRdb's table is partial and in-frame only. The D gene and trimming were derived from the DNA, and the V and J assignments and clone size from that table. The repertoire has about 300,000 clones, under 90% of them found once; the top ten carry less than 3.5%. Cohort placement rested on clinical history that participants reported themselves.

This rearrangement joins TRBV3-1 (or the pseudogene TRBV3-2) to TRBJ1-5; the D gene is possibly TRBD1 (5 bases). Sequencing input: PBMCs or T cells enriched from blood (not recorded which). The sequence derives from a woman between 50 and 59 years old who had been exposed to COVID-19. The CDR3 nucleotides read TGTGCCAGCGGGCCAGGGTTCGGCAATCAGCCCCAGCATTTT. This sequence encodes CASGPGFGNQPQHF.